This TCR beta chain is drawn from a study of neurological immune-mediated disorders. Study conclusions and caveats: HTLV-1-associated myelopathy had the most TCR clonal expansion, whereas multiple sclerosis had the least (lower than in healthy controls).

Time point described: longitudinal time-point 1 (baseline). The unsorted libraries were produced from 2 million PBMCs held at -80 C. The cDNA was synthesized by 5'RACE incorporating 10-nucleotide random UMIs. A single record per CDR3 protein comes from TCRdb applying MiXCR to the 5' RACE reads. Of tens of thousands of distinct CDR3 sequences in the sample, 9% to 10% are singletons; the top ten hold about 1.6%. Ten or more counts support this clonotype. Its cognate antigen is unknown. CDR3 length equals 16 residues. The ends were cut back, 4 bases at V and 2 bases at J, with 16 bases in the middle. Germline assignment: CDR1 SGHRS and CDR2 YFSETQ.

The chain couples TRBV5-1 to TRBJ2-1; either TRBD1 or TRBD2 may supply D (6 bases each). This clonotype was sampled from a middle-aged woman in good health. Source material: PBMCs. CDR3 region: CASSAVWRGAYNEQFF. In DNA form, the CDR3 reads TGCGCCAGCAGCGCCGTCTGGAGGGGGGCCTACAATGAGCAGTTCTTC.